A selection of T cell receptor beta chains follows, all from one sample in a study of cytomegalovirus exposure and HLA in healthy donors. Profiled with immunoSEQ multiplex PCR; TCRdb holds only in-frame clones, not every one. Counted here are roughly 120,000 clones, 73% occurring once; the ten biggest clones make up approximately 4.3%. Sequencing was done on a sample of PBMCs. The receptors stem from a man between 60 and 75 years old in good health and CMV-seropositive. CDR3s include the opening cysteine and the closing phenylalanine or tryptophan. The D gene is left open where the match is weak. Size values are once, few and many counts, or a class for expanded clones, and some rows have none.

j_gene	d_gene	abundance	v_gene	CDR3aa	CDR3nt
TRBJ1-1	.	.	TRBV19	CASSIGPTGTEAFF	TGTGCCAGTAGTATAGGACCCACAGGCACTGAAGCTTTCTTT
TRBJ1-2	.	.	TRBV5-6	CASSLANRDYGYTF	TGTGCCAGCAGCTTGGCCAACAGGGATTATGGCTACACCTTC
TRBJ2-3	TRBD2	.	TRBV6-5	CASRLGGAGDTQYF	TGTGCCAGCAGGCTCGGGGGGGCCGGCGATACGCAGTATTTT
TRBJ1-6	.	.	TRBV27	CASSFQGTYNSPLHF	TGTGCCAGCAGTTTTCAGGGAACCTATAATTCACCCCTCCACTTT
TRBJ1-5	.	.	TRBV30	CAWSLEGNQPQHF	TGTGCCTGGAGTTTGGAGGGGAATCAGCCCCAGCATTTT
TRBJ2-7	TRBD2	few	TRBV10-2	CASKQTSGYSYEQYF	TGCGCCAGCAAACAGACTAGCGGGTACTCCTACGAGCAGTACTTC
TRBJ1-2	.	.	TRBV5-1	CASSLASDTSYTF	TGCGCCAGCAGCTTGGCGTCGGACACCAGCTACACCTTC
TRBJ1-5	.	few	TRBV28	CAVHAGNQPQHF	TGTGCCGTCCACGCCGGGAATCAGCCCCAGCATTTT
TRBJ2-5	.	.	TRBV5-1	CASSLLGAGETQYF	TGCGCCAGCAGCTTGCTGGGGGCGGGTGAGACCCAGTACTTC
TRBJ1-1	.	.	TRBV29-1	CSVEGLRGSTEAFF	TGCAGCGTTGAAGGGCTTAGGGGATCGACTGAAGCTTTCTTT
TRBJ1-5	.	few	TRBV6-5	CASSYSLDSNQPQHF	TGTGCCAGCAGTTACTCATTAGATAGCAATCAGCCCCAGCATTTT
TRBJ2-7	.	.	TRBV6-5	CASSYDLSGYEQYF	TGTGCCAGCAGTTACGACCTTTCGGGCTACGAGCAGTACTTC
TRBJ2-7	TRBD2	.	TRBV5-4	CASSPRGGRADEQYF	TGTGCCAGCAGCCCTCGGGGGGGCAGGGCCGACGAGCAGTACTTC
TRBJ2-5	.	.	TRBV27	CASSLVGDLQETQYF	TGTGCCAGCAGTTTAGTGGGAGATTTACAAGAGACCCAGTACTTC
TRBJ1-1	TRBD1	once	TRBV27	CASSLNRGRYTEAFF	TGTGCCAGCAGTTTAAACAGGGGGAGGTACACTGAAGCTTTCTTT
TRBJ1-4	TRBD1	.	TRBV7-8	CASGTENNEKLFF	TGTGCCAGTGGGACAGAGAATAATGAAAAACTGTTTTTT
TRBJ2-7	.	.	TRBV10-2	CASSDYSLYEQYF	TGCGCCAGCAGTGATTATAGTCTCTACGAGCAGTACTTC
TRBJ1-2	TRBD1	.	TRBV29-1	CSVTGNYGYTF	TGCAGCGTGACAGGGAACTATGGCTACACCTTC
TRBJ2-2	TRBD2	.	TRBV4-1	CASSRLLAGKPSGTGELFF	TGCGCCAGCAGCCGCTTACTAGCGGGGAAACCTTCGGGCACCGGGGAGCTGTTTTTT
TRBJ1-2	.	.	TRBV7-9	CASSLSNSGYTF	TGTGCCAGCAGCTTAAGCAATAGTGGCTACACCTTC
TRBJ2-3	.	few	TRBV4-1	CASSQGGSSWADTQYF	TGCGCCAGCAGCCAAGGTGGTAGTAGCTGGGCAGATACGCAGTATTTT
TRBJ2-7	TRBD2	few	TRBV6-6	CASRSLTSGAYEQYF	TGTGCCAGCAGGTCACTGACTAGCGGGGCCTACGAGCAGTACTTC
TRBJ1-1	.	.	TRBV13	CASSSRGSGGSHTEAFF	TGTGCCAGCAGCTCGCGTGGGAGTGGGGGGAGCCACACTGAAGCTTTCTTT
TRBJ2-1	.	.	TRBV19	CASSISGRGIDNEQFF	TGTGCCAGTAGTATAAGCGGCAGGGGCATCGACAATGAGCAGTTCTTC
TRBJ2-7	TRBD1	.	TRBV27	CASSPHRQGIYEQYF	TGTGCCAGCAGTCCTCATAGACAGGGTATCTACGAGCAGTACTTC
TRBJ2-3	TRBD2	once	TRBV7-2	CASSQGRGGRDTQYF	TGTGCCAGCAGCCAAGGGCGGGGGGGGAGGGATACGCAGTATTTT
TRBJ1-1	.	.	TRBV4-1	CASSQAGSATEAFF	TGCGCCAGCAGCCAAGCTGGGAGCGCCACTGAAGCTTTCTTT
TRBJ1-5	.	once	TRBV14	CASSQDGSQPQHF	TGTGCCAGCAGCCAAGACGGGAGTCAGCCCCAGCATTTT
TRBJ1-1	.	.	TRBV4-1	CASSRGEGDTEAFF	TGCGCCAGCAGCCGAGGAGAGGGGGACACTGAAGCTTTCTTT
TRBJ1-1	.	.	TRBV4-2	CASSQDMGGAGTEAFF	TGTGCCAGCAGCCAAGATATGGGGGGGGCAGGCACTGAAGCTTTCTTT
TRBJ1-5	.	.	TRBV11-2	CASSLDLQGQPQHF	TGTGCCAGCAGCTTAGATTTACAGGGTCAGCCCCAGCATTTT
TRBJ2-7	.	once	TRBV27	CASSLYWTAPQYF	TGTGCCAGCAGTTTGTACTGGACAGCTCCTCAGTACTTC
TRBJ2-7	TRBD1	.	TRBV19	CASSKDREYEQYF	TGTGCCAGCAGTAAAGACAGGGAATACGAGCAGTACTTC
TRBJ2-3	.	few	TRBV7-3	CASSTLQGMTQYF	TGTGCCAGCAGCACTTTACAGGGCATGACGCAGTATTTT
TRBJ2-7	.	.	TRBV10-3	CAISGPPGGSQGVRSYEQYF	TGTGCCATCAGTGGACCCCCCGGCGGCAGCCAAGGGGTAAGGTCCTACGAGCAGTACTTC
TRBJ2-3	TRBD2	.	TRBV5-1	CARIKRGSTDTQYF	TGCGCCAGAATAAAGCGGGGCAGCACAGATACGCAGTATTTT
TRBJ2-5	.	.	TRBV2	CASSEVASARETQYF	TGTGCCAGCAGTGAAGTGGCTAGCGCGCGAGAGACCCAGTACTTC
TRBJ2-3	TRBD2	.	TRBV28	CASSPGLAGGSTDTQYF	TGTGCCAGCAGTCCGGGACTAGCGGGGGGAAGCACAGATACGCAGTATTTT
TRBJ1-2	.	.	TRBV19	CASSIRTVDGYTF	TGTGCCAGTAGTATACGGACAGTCGATGGCTACACCTTC
TRBJ2-3	TRBD1	.	TRBV5-1	CASSLGQGKVDTQYF	TGCGCCAGCAGCTTGGGACAGGGAAAGGTGGATACGCAGTATTTT
TRBJ1-2	.	.	TRBV30	CAWSGFSGSGYTF	TGTGCCTGGAGTGGTTTCTCGGGGTCTGGCTACACCTTC
TRBJ1-2	TRBD1	.	TRBV28	CASSDGQGDGYTF	TGTGCCAGCAGTGATGGACAGGGGGATGGCTACACCTTC
TRBJ2-5	.	.	TRBV6-6	CASGLAGETQYF	TGTGCCAGCGGGCTAGCTGGCGAGACCCAGTACTTC
TRBJ1-1	TRBD1	.	TRBV4-1	CASSLDRVNTEAFF	TGCGCCAGCAGCCTGGACAGGGTGAACACTGAAGCTTTCTTT
TRBJ2-3	.	.	TRBV9	CASSQTTRTDTQYF	TGTGCCAGCAGCCAAACGACTAGAACAGATACGCAGTATTTT
TRBJ2-1	.	.	TRBV9	CASSVEGDTSNEQFF	TGTGCCAGCAGCGTAGAGGGGGACACATCTAATGAGCAGTTCTTC
TRBJ2-1	.	.	TRBV30	CAWSRRNEQFF	TGTGCCTGGAGCAGGAGGAATGAGCAGTTCTTC
TRBJ1-3	.	.	TRBV29-1	CSVETEGNTIYF	TGCAGCGTTGAAACAGAAGGAAACACCATATATTTT
TRBJ1-1	.	.	TRBV28	CASSSGNPIEAFF	TGTGCCAGCAGCTCCGGGAATCCAATTGAAGCTTTCTTT
TRBJ2-3	TRBD2	.	TRBV7-3	CASSVPSGGTDTQYF	TGTGCCAGCAGTGTTCCTAGCGGGGGCACAGATACGCAGTATTTT
TRBJ1-1	.	.	TRBV30	CAWRGEAEAFF	TGTGCCTGGAGGGGGGAGGCTGAAGCTTTCTTT
TRBJ1-4	.	.	TRBV15	CATSTTTGSPEKLFF	TGTGCCACCAGCACAACCACAGGGTCTCCTGAAAAACTGTTTTTT
TRBJ2-1	TRBD2	.	TRBV5-6	CASSLFIRGGAIYNEQFF	TGTGCCAGCAGCTTGTTTATTCGCGGGGGGGCCATCTACAATGAGCAGTTCTTC
TRBJ2-3	.	.	TRBV2	CASKTDTDTDTQYF	TGTGCCAGTAAGACAGATACTGACACAGATACGCAGTATTTT
TRBJ2-7	.	.	TRBV28	CASSLIGQRSYEQYF	TGTGCCAGCAGTTTGATCGGTCAAAGAAGCTACGAGCAGTACTTC